One sample yielded the 8 T cell receptor beta chains listed below, sequenced in a study of cytomegalovirus exposure and HLA in healthy donors. In the PCR, 60 Vbeta and 13 Jbeta primers were used. The method was immunoSEQ multiplex PCR; TCRdb's version includes in-frame clones alone and lacks a portion of them. The sample has some 190,000 clones; more than 75% are singletons. Sequencing was performed on PBMCs. These receptors all stem from a woman aged 25 to 39 in good health and CMV-seropositive.

V gene TRBV5-5 combines with J gene TRBJ1-6, with D perhaps TRBD1 (5 bases). The CDR3 runs to 14 residues. The V end was cut by 4 bases, the J end by 5 bases, with 10 bases between. Germline values: CDR1 SGHKS, CDR2 YYEKEE (reference sequence). This CDR3 is CASSIKTDNSPLHF. CDR3 bases: TGTGCCAGCAGCATCAAGACAGATAATTCACCCCTCCACTTT.

CDR3 nucleotide sequence: TGTGCCAGCAGCCTTATACCAGAAATGAACACTGAAGCTTTCTTT. Protein: CASSLIPEMNTEAFF. The genes are TRBV7-9 and TRBJ1-1; D gene uncertain. Germline CDR1 SEHNR, CDR2 FQNEAQ (reference sequence). Trimming took 5 bases from V and 0 from J, leaving 13 bases between them. The CDR3 runs 15 residues.

V is TRBV7-6 and J is TRBJ1-3; D gene unclear. Per the germline V gene, CDR1 is SGHVS and CDR2 is FNYEAQ. Trimming took 1 base from V and 0 from J, leaving 13 bases between them. CDR3 length: 17 residues. In nucleotides, the CDR3 is TGTGCCAGCAGCTTAGGCGCCGCAGGAAGCTCTGGAAACACCATATATTTT. It translates to CASSLGAAGSSGNTIYF.

This chain links TRBV28 with TRBJ1-1, with D perhaps matching TRBD1 (6 bases). The CDR3 spans 11 residues. With 11 bases removed from V and 7 bases from J, the gap between germline ends came to 14 bases. The germline V gene encodes CDR1 MDHEN and CDR2 SYDVKM. In DNA form, the CDR3 reads TGTGCCGCTTGGGGACAACTTGAAGCTTTCTTT. Translated: CAAWGQLEAFF.

This rearrangement joins TRBV29-1 to TRBJ2-7; D might be TRBD2 (5 bases). Germline CDR1 and CDR2: SQVTM and ANQGSEA. The CDR3 contains 11 residues. V dropped 5 bases and J dropped 4 bases, with 9 bases sitting between them. The CDR3 sequence: CSVRGLYEQYF. CDR3 DNA: TGCAGCGTTCGCGGGCTATACGAGCAGTACTTC.

This rearrangement joins TRBV4-3 to TRBJ2-2; 8 nucleotides match TRBD2. The CDR3 runs 17 residues. Germline V gene sequence: CDR1 LGHNA, CDR2 YSLEER. The V segment lost 6 bases and the J segment 5 bases; nucleotides outside the gene matches: 14. As DNA, the CDR3 is TGCGCCAGCAGTCAAAGCGGGGGCGCGGGTCCGACCGGGGAGCTGTTTTTT. Its translation: CASSQSGGAGPTGELFF.

This chain connects TRBV7-3 to TRBJ2-2, with 7 bases that match TRBD2. J gave up 4 bases and V 7 bases, and 15 bases lay outside the gene matches. Germline CDR1 is SGHTA and CDR2 is FQGTGA. The CDR3 runs to 17 residues. CDR3 loop: CASNQERGQGVTGELFF. The CDR3 DNA reads TGTGCCAGCAACCAAGAGCGGGGCCAAGGGGTCACCGGGGAGCTGTTTTTT.

The rearrangement joins TRBV19 to TRBJ2-7; TRBD2 is a possible D gene (5 bases). The CDR3 has 13 amino acids. Germline V lookup: CDR1 LNHDA, CDR2 SQIVND (reference sequence). The V end was cut by 6 bases, the J end by 4 bases, with 13 bases between. The CDR3 DNA is TGTGCCAGTAGCCCCGCCCCGGGGTACGAGCAGTACTTC. It is translated as CASSPAPGYEQYF.